What follows are 21 T cell receptor beta chains derived from one specimen sequenced in a study of PD-1 blockade in classical Hodgkin lymphoma. Patients all relapsed after autologous stem cell transplantation, and there was variation in brentuximab vedotin exposure. TCRdb's table, derived via immunoSEQ multiplex PCR, lists solely in-frame clones and lacks some. Among about 10,000 clones listed, about 80% were seen once. This material consisted of peripheral blood mononuclear cells (PBMCs), taken at baseline. Receptor source: a human donor with classical Hodgkin lymphoma.

The chain has TRBV5-1 and TRBJ2-7, with D unclear. CDR1 is SGHRS and CDR2 is YFSETQ in the germline V gene. V was shortened by 3 bases and J by 2 bases, with 9 bases between the two germline ends. The CDR3 has 13 amino acids. This chain's CDR3 is CASSSTGPYEQYF. Here the CDR3 DNA reads TGCGCCAGCAGCTCTACTGGGCCCTACGAGCAGTACTTC.

The rearrangement links TRBV4-3 to TRBJ1-1, with D hard to call. This CDR3 has 14 amino acids. Trimming stripped 1 base from V and 4 bases from J, with 10 bases between. Germline loops: CDR1 LGHNA, CDR2 YSLEER. The DNA for the CDR3 is TGCGCCAGCAGCCAAGGACTAGGTACCACTGAAGCTTTCTTT. Encoded protein: CASSQGLGTTEAFF.

The rearrangement joins TRBV18 to TRBJ2-1; tentatively, D is TRBD1 or TRBD2 (5 bases each). CDR1 is KGHSH and CDR2 is LQKENI in the germline V gene. The CDR3 is 15 amino acids. Between the trimmed V and J ends, which lost 3 bases and 7 bases, there was a span of 16 bases. The DNA of the CDR3 is TGTGCCAGCTCACCGATCGGGACCATGGGGAATGAGCAGTTCTTC. Translation: CASSPIGTMGNEQFF. Looking up the rest from reference TRBV18 and TRBJ2-1 gives the full variable domain: NAGVMQNPRHLVRRRGQEARLRCSPMKGHSHVYWYRQLPEEGLKFMVYLQKENIIDESGMPKERFSAEFPKEGPSILRIQQVVRGDSAAYFCASSPIGTMGNEQFFGPGTRLTVL.

This clone was counted between two and nine times. The DNA for the CDR3 is TGTGCCAGCAGTGAGGGCGGGTATGGCTACACCTTC. It codes for CASSEGGYGYTF. The rearrangement links TRBV2 to TRBJ1-2; D remains ambiguous. Trimming stripped 3 bases from V and 5 bases from J, with 7 bases between. This CDR3 is 12 amino acids long. Looked up from germline, CDR1 is SNHLY and CDR2 is FYNNEI.

The chain recombines TRBV18 with TRBJ2-1, with D perhaps TRBD2 (5 bases). Germline V gene lookup returns CDR1 KGHSH and CDR2 LQKENI. The V end lost 2 bases, the J end lost 8 bases, and 10 bases lay between the germline ends. This CDR3 region has 13 residues. This CDR3 reads CASSPMRAYEQFF. In DNA form, the CDR3 reads TGTGCCAGCTCACCAATGAGGGCTTATGAGCAGTTCTTC.

The rearrangement links TRBV19 to TRBJ1-5, with TRBD1 matching 7 bases. Germline V gene sequence: CDR1 LNHDA, CDR2 SQIVND (reference sequence). This CDR3 comprises 15 residues. V trimming: 5 bases; J trimming: 4 bases; junction bases outside the gene matches: 8. CDR3 sequence (DNA): TGTGCCAGTAGTGCCGAACAGGGGTGGAATCAGCCCCAGCATTTT. Protein: CASSAEQGWNQPQHF.

This clone was detected only a few times. The chain joins TRBV6-1 to TRBJ1-5; D not certain. This CDR3 has 15 residues. The V gene's germline CDR1 is MNHNS and CDR2 SASEGT. V was shortened by 6 bases and J by 5 bases, with 17 bases between the two germline ends. This chain's CDR3 is CASRPDTSPHQPQHF. In DNA, the CDR3 is TGTGCCAGCAGACCAGACACCTCCCCCCATCAGCCCCAGCATTTT.

V usage is TRBV5-4 and J usage is TRBJ2-5, with D maybe TRBD2 (6 bases). V gave up 4 bases and J gave up 0 bases, with 16 bases separating them. The germline V gene encodes CDR1 SGHNT and CDR2 YYREEE (reference sequence). The length of the CDR3 is 16 residues. The CDR3 here is CASSRRTTRNQETQYF. The CDR3 DNA reads TGTGCCAGCAGCCGAAGGACTACCCGGAACCAAGAGACCCAGTACTTC.

This clone is large (0.1 to 1%) in the sample. The CDR3 nucleotides read TGTGCCAGCAGTACTTACAATGAGCAGTTCTTC. This translates into CASSTYNEQFF. The chain links TRBV6-6 to TRBJ2-1, with D uncertain. The V gene's germline CDR1 is MNHNY and CDR2 SVGAGI (reference sequence). Between the trimmed V and J ends, which lost 5 bases and 4 bases, there was a span of 3 bases. The CDR3 is 11 residues long.

V is TRBV6-6 and J is TRBJ2-7; 12 bases map to TRBD2. CDR1 is MNHNY, CDR2 SVGAGI, per germline (reference sequence). V shed 5 bases and J 4 bases; nucleotides not matched to a gene: 6. This CDR3 has 15 residues. CDR3: CASSTNGLAGYEQYF. In DNA form, the CDR3 reads TGTGCCAGCAGTACCAACGGACTAGCGGGATACGAGCAGTACTTC.

This clone was observed a few times. The chain has TRBV4-1 and TRBJ2-1; D is unresolved. V dropped 0 bases and J dropped 10 bases, with 16 bases sitting between them. From germline, CDR1 is MGHRA and CDR2 YSYEKL. The CDR3 loop spans 15 amino acids. The CDR3 spells CASSQETANVREQFF. The CDR3 DNA follows: TGCGCCAGCAGCCAAGAAACCGCAAACGTAAGGGAGCAGTTCTTC.

This clone was seen a few times. This sequence joins TRBV6-6 and TRBJ2-5; 10 bases agree with TRBD1. Trimming removed 7 bases from V and 0 bases from J; junction bases left unmatched: 8. There are 16 residues in the CDR3. Germline V CDR1 and CDR2: MNHNY, SVGAGI (reference sequence). This CDR3 is CASTTGQGTYQETQYF. In nucleotides, the CDR3 is TGTGCCAGCACCACGGGACAGGGGACGTACCAAGAGACCCAGTACTTC.

The table lists this clone with a few counts. The chain employs TRBV5-1 and TRBJ2-7; 8 nucleotides line up with TRBD2. J was trimmed by 2 bases and V by 2 bases; bases with no gene match: 6. There are 15 residues in the CDR3. CDR1 is SGHRS and CDR2 is YFSETQ in the germline V gene. The CDR3 spells CASSFDSGNTYEQYF. CDR3 DNA: TGCGCCAGCAGCTTCGATAGCGGGAATACCTACGAGCAGTACTTC.

This chain's CDR3 is CAWSHHGRSSYNSPLHF. The DNA of the CDR3 is TGTGCCTGGAGCCACCACGGGCGAAGCTCCTATAATTCACCCCTCCACTTT. The chain links TRBV30 to TRBJ1-6; D uncertain. The V end was cut by 3 bases, the J end by 0 bases, with 15 bases between. The CDR3 contains 17 residues. Germline V gene data show CDR1 as GTSNPN and CDR2 as SVGIG (reference sequence).

The chain carries TRBV6-5 and TRBJ1-2; the match to TRBD1 covers 9 bases. Germline V CDR1 and CDR2: MNHEY, SVGAGI. This CDR3 spans 12 amino acids. J gave up 12 bases and V 4 bases, and 6 bases lay outside the gene matches. This CDR3 reads CASSSGTGQNTF. CDR3 in DNA: TGTGCCAGCAGTTCCGGGACAGGGCAGAACACCTTC.

J is TRBJ2-1 and V is TRBV11-2, with 9 bases that match TRBD2. The length of the CDR3 is 14 residues. V trimming: 1 base; J trimming: 10 bases; junction bases outside the gene matches: 5. The germline gives CDR1 SGHAT, CDR2 FQNNGV. The DNA for the CDR3 is TGTGCCAGCAGCTTAGTCGGTCTAGCGGGGGAGCAGTTCTTC. Translating it yields CASSLVGLAGEQFF.

The chain employs TRBV7-2 and TRBJ1-1, with D hard to call. With 4 bases removed from V and 1 base from J, the gap between germline ends came to 7 bases. There are 13 residues in the CDR3. The V gene's germline CDR1 is SGHTA and CDR2 FQGNSA. This CDR3 is CASSSDPNTEAFF. The CDR3 DNA sequence: TGTGCCAGCAGCTCGGACCCGAACACTGAAGCTTTCTTT.

V and J are TRBV5-8 and TRBJ1-5; no clear D. The CDR3 totals 12 residues. V lost 5 bases to trimming and J lost 4 bases, with 7 bases between them. Germline V gene lookup returns CDR1 SGHTS and CDR2 YDEGEE. The CDR3 DNA is TGTGCCAGCAGTATAGGGAATCAGCCCCAGCATTTT. The encoded protein is CASSIGNQPQHF. The whole variable domain, filled in from reference TRBV5-8 and TRBJ1-5, reads EAGVTQSPTHLIKTRGQQATLRCSPISGHTSVYWYQQALGLGLQFLLWYDEGEERNRGNFPPRFSGRQFPNYSSELNVNALELEDSALYLCASSIGNQPQHFGDGTRLSIL.

CDR3 sequence: CASSWGGAPYNEQFF. The CDR3 coding sequence is TGCGCCAGCAGCTGGGGGGGGGCCCCTTACAATGAGCAGTTCTTC. This chain connects TRBV5-1 to TRBJ2-1; weak D call: TRBD2 (7 bases). The CDR3 contains 15 residues. Germline loops: CDR1 SGHRS, CDR2 YFSETQ. With 3 bases removed from V and 4 bases from J, the gap between germline ends came to 14 bases.

This chain connects TRBV5-5 to TRBJ1-4, with D uncertain. The CDR3 consists of 15 residues. Germline loops: CDR1 SGHKS, CDR2 YYEKEE (reference sequence). Trimming took 0 bases from V and 0 from J, leaving 6 bases between them. CDR3 DNA sequence: TGTGCCAGCAGCTTGGTGGCGACAACTAATGAAAAACTGTTTTTT. Encoded protein: CASSLVATTNEKLFF.

This clone is a singleton in its sample. The J gene is TRBJ2-2, the V gene TRBV6-1; 10 bases fit TRBD2. Trimming at V came to 8 bases and at J to 4 bases, leaving 4 bases not matched to a gene. The CDR3 extends over 14 amino acids. Germline V gene sequence: CDR1 MNHNS, CDR2 SASEGT. The CDR3 DNA reads TGTGCCAGCTGGGGACTAGCGATCACCGGGGAGCTGTTTTTT. Amino acid sequence: CASWGLAITGELFF.